This T cell receptor beta chain originates from a study of cytomegalovirus exposure and HLA in healthy donors. Findings and caveats of the study: The authors reported that TCR beta sequences could predict HLA-A and HLA-B alleles. These predictions were accurate for most subjects in the first cohort.

The study ran its PCR with 60 Vbeta and 13 Jbeta primers. Measured with immunoSEQ multiplex PCR; TCRdb has only the in-frame clones, and not every one. The sample records 210,000 or so clones, more than 70% being singletons. A remark on this clone: The antigen remains unidentified.

This CDR3 is built from 15 residues. Unmatched junction bases numbered 11, after V lost 4 bases and J lost 8 bases. Germline CDR1 MGHRA, CDR2 YSYEKL. Sequenced material: PBMCs. The chain employs TRBV4-1 and TRBJ1-2; 9 nucleotides align to TRBD1. The TCR originated in a boy younger than 18 in good health and CMV-seronegative. CDR3 protein: CASSLTGDRAWGYTF. CDR3 sequence (DNA): TGCGCCAGCAGCCTCACAGGGGACAGGGCATGGGGCTACACCTTC.